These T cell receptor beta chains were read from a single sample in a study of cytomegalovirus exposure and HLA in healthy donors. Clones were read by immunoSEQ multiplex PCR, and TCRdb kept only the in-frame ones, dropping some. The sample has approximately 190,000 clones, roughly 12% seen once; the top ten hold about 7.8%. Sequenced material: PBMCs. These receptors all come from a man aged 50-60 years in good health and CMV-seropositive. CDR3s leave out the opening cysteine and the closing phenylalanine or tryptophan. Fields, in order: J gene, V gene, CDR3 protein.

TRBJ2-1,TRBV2,ASSPTRRDEQF
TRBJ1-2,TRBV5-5,ASSFTGDYGYT
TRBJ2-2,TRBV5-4,ASSFGGHTGELF
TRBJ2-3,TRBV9,ASSVDSGGADTQY
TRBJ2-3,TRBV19,ASSIRAGTSTDTQY
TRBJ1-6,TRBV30,AWSVRQGAGNSPLH
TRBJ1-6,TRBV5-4,ASSLPGPSPPLH
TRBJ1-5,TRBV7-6,ASSPGQGSHQPQH
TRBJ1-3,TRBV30,AWTYARNTIY
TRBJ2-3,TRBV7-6,ASSRTGTSGDRWDTQY
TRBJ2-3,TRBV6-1,ASAGGADTQY
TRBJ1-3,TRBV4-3,ASSPSRGSGNTIY
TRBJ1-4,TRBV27,ASSFGQGMHEKLF
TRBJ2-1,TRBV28,ASIRGGAGNEQF
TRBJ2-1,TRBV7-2,ASSYRDNNEQF
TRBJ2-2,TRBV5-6,AGSPLSAGNKGGELF
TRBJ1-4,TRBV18,ASSPGRGNEKLF
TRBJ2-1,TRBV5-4,ASSLVLAGNEQF
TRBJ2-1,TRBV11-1,ASRPRSGTSNYNEQF
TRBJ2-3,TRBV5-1,ASSLAQGGLDTQY
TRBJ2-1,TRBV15,ATSRAVAGGNEQF
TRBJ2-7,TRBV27,ASSPQGNEQY
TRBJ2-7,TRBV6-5,ATREGSYEQY
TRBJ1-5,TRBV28,ASSRGPTTFSNQPQH
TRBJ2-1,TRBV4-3,ASSQGDGTAFYNEQF
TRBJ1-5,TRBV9,ASTGEPQH
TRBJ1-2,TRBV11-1,ASSLGRDGYT
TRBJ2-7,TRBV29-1,SVPLTGGQY
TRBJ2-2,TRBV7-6,ASSLGTPNTGELF
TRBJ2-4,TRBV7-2,ASSFGGSKNIQY
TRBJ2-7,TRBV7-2,ASTIPRSHYEQY
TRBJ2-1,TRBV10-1,ASSERGGEQF
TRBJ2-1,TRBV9,ASSAFGTGGHNEQF
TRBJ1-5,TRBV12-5,ASSRGSNQPQH
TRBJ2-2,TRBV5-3,ARSPWTGYKGGGELF
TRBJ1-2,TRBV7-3,ASSTTVAAVDYGYT
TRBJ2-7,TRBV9,ASSVAVRGEQY
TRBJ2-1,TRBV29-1,SVGGRLAGGHEQF
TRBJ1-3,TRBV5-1,ASSGGQGIGNTIY
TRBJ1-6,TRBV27,ASSLIGQGRNSPLH
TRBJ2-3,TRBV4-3,ASSQDVPSSPDTQY
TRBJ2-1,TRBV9,ASSAQLGAEQF
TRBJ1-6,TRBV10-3,AIRGQGSSPLH
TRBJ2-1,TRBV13,ASSHPGTGSGVQF
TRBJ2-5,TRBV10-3,ASSYIDRETQY
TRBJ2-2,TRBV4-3,ASSPRAGELF
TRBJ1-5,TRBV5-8,ASRTAGTGDGQPQH